This T cell receptor (beta chain) is drawn from a study of blood T cell repertoires in COVID-19. Cohorts were based on clinical histories the participants reported. The CDR3 runs to 19 residues. The germline V gene has CDR1 SGHNT and CDR2 YYREEE (reference sequence). V dropped 3 bases and J dropped 0 bases, with 22 bases sitting between them. Per the authors' pipeline: Estimates of nucleated cell counts were drawn from the amplification of reference gene primers. Assay used: immunoSEQ multiplex PCR; TCRdb lists only in-frame clones, some missing. That table is the source of V, J and clone size, and D and trimming were worked out from the DNA. Counted here are about 310,000 clones, 80% to 90% occurring once; the ten biggest clones make up 8.9%.

The specimen was PBMCs or T cells enriched from blood (not recorded which). The chain employs TRBV5-4 and TRBJ2-4; TRBD1 might be the D (6 bases). The TCR sequence derives from a woman younger than 30 who had recovered from COVID-19. The CDR3 DNA reads as TGTGCCAGCAGCTCGGACAGTGCCCTCTACGAAGGAGCCAAAAACATTCAGTACTTC. Amino acid sequence: CASSSDSALYEGAKNIQYF. Complete variable domain (other parts from reference TRBV5-4 and TRBJ2-4): ETGVTQSPTHLIKTRGQQVTLRCSSQSGHNTVSWYQQALGQGPQFIFQYYREEENGRGNFPPRFSGLQFPNYSSELNVNALELDDSALYLCASSSDSALYEGAKNIQYFGAGTRLSVL.